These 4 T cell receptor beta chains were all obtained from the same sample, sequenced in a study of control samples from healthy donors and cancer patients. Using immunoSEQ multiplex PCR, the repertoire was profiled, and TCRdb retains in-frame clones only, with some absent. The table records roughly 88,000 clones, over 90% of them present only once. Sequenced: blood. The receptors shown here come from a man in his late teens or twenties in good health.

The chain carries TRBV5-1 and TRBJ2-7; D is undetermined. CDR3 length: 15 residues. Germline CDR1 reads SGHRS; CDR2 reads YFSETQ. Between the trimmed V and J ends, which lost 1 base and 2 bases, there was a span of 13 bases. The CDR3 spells CASSLITDNPYEQYF. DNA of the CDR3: TGCGCCAGCAGCTTGATTACAGATAATCCCTACGAGCAGTACTTC.

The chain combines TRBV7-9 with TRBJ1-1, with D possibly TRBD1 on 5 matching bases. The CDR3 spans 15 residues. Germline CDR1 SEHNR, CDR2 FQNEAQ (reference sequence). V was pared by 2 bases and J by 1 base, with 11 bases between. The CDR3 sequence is CASSLSPQENTEAFF. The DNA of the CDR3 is TGTGCCAGCAGCTTATCCCCACAGGAGAACACTGAAGCTTTCTTT.

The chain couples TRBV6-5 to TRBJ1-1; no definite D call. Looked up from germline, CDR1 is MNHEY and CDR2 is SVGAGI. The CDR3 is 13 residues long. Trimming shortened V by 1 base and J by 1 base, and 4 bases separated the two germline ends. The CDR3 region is CASSYWWNTEAFF. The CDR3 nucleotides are TGTGCCAGCAGTTACTGGTGGAACACTGAAGCTTTCTTT.

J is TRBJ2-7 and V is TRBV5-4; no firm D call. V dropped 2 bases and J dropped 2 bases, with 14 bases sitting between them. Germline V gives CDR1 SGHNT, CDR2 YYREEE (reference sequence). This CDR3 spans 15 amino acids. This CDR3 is CASSFFFPGPYEQYF. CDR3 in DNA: TGTGCCAGCAGCTTTTTCTTCCCAGGCCCCTACGAGCAGTACTTC.